The rows below give T cell receptor beta chains drawn from one sample of a study of technical replicates of blood from a handful of donors. TCRdb's copy holds only in-frame clones and misses some; the assay was immunoSEQ multiplex PCR. The sample carries more than 65,000 clones, roughly 95% recorded once. Source material: T cells isolated from PBMCs. The source is a human donor in good health. Both conserved end residues are part of each CDR3. Fields, in order: V gene, J gene, CDR3 length, clone size, D gene, CDR3 protein, CDR3 DNA. D genes are given only for firm matches. Expanded clones get a size class; other rows say once, few or many, or leave the size out.

>TRBV10-3|TRBJ2-7|15|-|TRBD2
CAISESSGSRYEQYF
TGTGCCATCAGTGAATCTAGCGGGAGCAGGTACGAGCAGTACTTC
>TRBV25-1|TRBJ1-1|15|once|-
CASSGNPGQYTEAFF
TGTGCCAGCAGTGGAAACCCCGGACAGTACACTGAAGCTTTCTTT
>TRBV19|TRBJ2-1|16|-|TRBD1
CASNPSSDRAYNEQFF
TGTGCCAGTAACCCCTCCTCGGACAGGGCATACAATGAGCAGTTCTTC
>TRBV5-1|TRBJ1-1|14|-|-
CASSLFGVGTEAFF
TGCGCCAGCAGCTTGTTCGGGGTTGGCACTGAAGCTTTCTTT
>TRBV6-1|TRBJ1-2|13|-|TRBD1
CASSLQGYYGYTF
TGTGCCAGCAGTCTACAGGGGTACTATGGCTACACCTTC
>TRBV6-5|TRBJ2-7|15|-|-
CASFGRGAGNYEQYF
TGTGCCTCCTTCGGTAGGGGCGCTGGGAACTACGAGCAGTACTTC
>TRBV7-2|TRBJ1-5|15|-|-
CASSLSWGGSQPQHF
TGTGCCAGCAGCTTATCGTGGGGGGGTAGTCAGCCCCAGCATTTT
>TRBV9|TRBJ2-2|21|-|TRBD2
CASSPPTGGSGGSYGTGELFF
TGTGCCAGCAGCCCCCCGACTGGTGGTAGCGGGGGGTCCTACGGTACCGGGGAGCTGTTTTTT
>TRBV28|TRBJ2-1|17|-|TRBD2
CASSFGLAGGKYNEQFF
TGTGCCAGCAGTTTTGGTCTAGCGGGAGGGAAATACAATGAGCAGTTCTTC
>TRBV6-5|TRBJ1-1|15|-|TRBD1
CASSYSGQGNTEAFF
TGTGCCAGCAGTTACTCGGGACAGGGGAACACTGAAGCTTTCTTT
>TRBV2|TRBJ1-2|11|-|-
CASSKISGYTF
TGTGCCAGCAGTAAGATCAGTGGCTACACCTTC
>TRBV7-6|TRBJ2-7|17|-|TRBD2
CASSLGQSGEGVYEQYF
TGTGCCAGCAGCTTAGGTCAATCGGGGGAGGGAGTCTACGAGCAGTACTTC
>TRBV7-9|TRBJ1-2|14|-|TRBD1
CASSLVDRGTGYTF
TGTGCCAGCAGCTTAGTGGACAGGGGGACTGGCTACACCTTC
>TRBV7-9|TRBJ2-1|18|-|-
CASTSNTQNRYPNNEQFF
TGTGCCAGCACCTCTAATACACAGAATAGGTATCCAAACAATGAGCAGTTCTTC
>TRBV11-2|TRBJ2-7|13|-|-
CASSLGGSYEQYF
TGTGCCAGCAGCTTAGGAGGGTCCTACGAGCAGTACTTC
>TRBV5-1|TRBJ2-3|18|-|-
CASSPIPGRGTVSDTQYF
TGCGCCAGCAGCCCAATTCCGGGCAGGGGTACCGTATCAGATACGCAGTATTTT
>TRBV28|TRBJ1-4|15|-|-
CASSFSGLGNEKLFF
TGTGCCAGCAGTTTCTCGGGGTTAGGGAATGAAAAACTGTTTTTT
>TRBV7-9|TRBJ2-1|15|-|TRBD1
CASGLTGAPYNEQFF
TGTGCCAGTGGTCTTACAGGGGCTCCCTACAATGAGCAGTTCTTC
>TRBV19|TRBJ1-2|17|-|TRBD1
CASTEPLKTGSLYGYTF
TGTGCCAGTACCGAACCTTTGAAGACAGGGAGCCTCTATGGCTACACCTTC
>TRBV6-1|TRBJ2-5|15|-|TRBD2
CASNRLAGVRETQYF
TGTGCCAGCAACCGACTAGCGGGAGTACGGGAGACCCAGTACTTC